The T cell receptor beta chain described here comes from a study of T cell clonotyping in hematopoietic cell transplantation. Comment on this clone: Antigen: not known.

This CDR3 contains 16 residues. Germline V gene data show CDR1 as SNHLY and CDR2 as FYNNEI. V was pared by 4 bases and J by 6 bases, with 18 bases between. Study-wide results and limits: Pathologically expanded recipient clonotypes increased progressively from day 30 to day 180 as diversity fell.

The protocol was immunoSEQ multiplex PCR, while the TCRdb copy is restricted to in-frame clones and leaves out a portion. The sample holds around 13,000 clones, around 83% seen once. The rearrangement joins TRBV2 to TRBJ1-4; TRBD1 is a possible D gene (5 bases). Sequenced here: PBMCs, sampled 100 days after allogeneic stem cell transplant. The TCR was taken from a female patient in her forties who had an allogeneic stem cell transplant from a related donor, so T cells may come from the graft donor. Some clones in this sample may be carry-over from other donors' samples. The CDR3 bases are TGTGCCAGCAGTGTCTCGGGGGGTCCCGGGGATGAAAAACTGTTTTTT. Encoded protein: CASSVSGGPGDEKLFF.